This TCR beta chain was sequenced during a study of Ad26.COV2.S vaccination and SARS-CoV-2 variants. Treatment reported: roughly 20 received Ad26.COV2.S at low or high dose, single or two shots; 5 received placebo; per-sample allocation not given. Specimen acquisition occurred on day 63 following the initial vaccine or placebo injection. Ad26 vector vaccine expressed Wuhan-strain SARS-CoV-2 spike. Turning to this clone: Its antigen remains unidentified.

The CDR3 runs to 15 residues. The germline V gene encodes CDR1 SGHTA and CDR2 FQGNSA. V lost 6 bases and J 1 base, leaving 15 bases between the germline ends. General study findings and limits: There was reportedly substantial breadth in spike-specific CD8+ and CD4+ T cell responses after vaccination. The study found higher spike-specific TCR breadth in vaccine than placebo recipients.

The table came from immunoSEQ multiplex PCR; TCRdb's copy has only in-frame clones and leaves some out. Of some 320,000 clones in the sample, approximately 86% were seen once. The TCR sequence derives from a person aged 18-60 years who received the Ad26.COV2.S COVID-19 vaccine or a placebo. This rearrangement joins TRBV7-2 to TRBJ2-5; D is tentatively TRBD1 or TRBD2 (5 bases each). This sample comprised peripheral blood, obtained in a trial of Ad26.COV2.S vaccine versus placebo. CDR3 sequence: CASSLIPGPQETQYF. CDR3 DNA sequence: TGTGCCAGCAGTTTAATCCCGGGACCCCAAGAGACCCAGTACTTC. Supplemented by reference TRBV7-2 and TRBJ2-5, the full variable domain reads GAGVSQSPSNKVTEKGKDVELRCDPISGHTALYWYRQSLGQGLEFLIYFQGNSAPDKSGLPSDRFSAERTGGSVSTLTIQRTQQEDSAVYLCASSLIPGPQETQYFGPGTRLLVL.